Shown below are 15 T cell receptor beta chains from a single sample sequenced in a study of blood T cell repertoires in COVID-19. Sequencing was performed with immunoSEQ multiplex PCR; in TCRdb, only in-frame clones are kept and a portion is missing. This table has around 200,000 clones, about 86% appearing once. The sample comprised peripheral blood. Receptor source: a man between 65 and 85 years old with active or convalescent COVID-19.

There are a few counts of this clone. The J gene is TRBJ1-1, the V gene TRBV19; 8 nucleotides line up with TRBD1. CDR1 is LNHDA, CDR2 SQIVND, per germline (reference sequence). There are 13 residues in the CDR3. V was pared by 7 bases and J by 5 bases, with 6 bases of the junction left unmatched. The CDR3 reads CASTSRGRTEAFF. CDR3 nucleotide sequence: TGTGCCAGTACCTCCAGGGGGCGGACTGAAGCTTTCTTT. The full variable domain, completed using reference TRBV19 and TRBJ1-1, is DGGITQSPKYLFRKEGQNVTLSCEQNLNHDAMYWYRQDPGQGLRLIYYSQIVNDFQKGDIAEGYSVSREKKESFPLTVTSAQKNPTAFYLCASTSRGRTEAFFGQGTRLTVV.

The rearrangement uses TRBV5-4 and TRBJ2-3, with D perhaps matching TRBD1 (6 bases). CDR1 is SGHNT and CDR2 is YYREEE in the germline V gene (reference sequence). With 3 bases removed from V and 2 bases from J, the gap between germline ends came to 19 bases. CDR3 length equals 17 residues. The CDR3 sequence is CASSSTTGSRNTDTQYF. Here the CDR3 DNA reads TGTGCCAGCAGCTCAACCACAGGGTCTAGGAACACAGATACGCAGTATTTT.

The CDR3 region is CASSLGPQGDNEQFF. CDR3 DNA sequence: TGCGCCAGCAGCCTCGGACCCCAGGGGGACAATGAGCAGTTCTTC. The rearrangement uses TRBV5-1 and TRBJ2-1; 7 bases match TRBD1. The germline V gene has CDR1 SGHRS and CDR2 YFSETQ. The CDR3 totals 15 residues. The V segment lost 4 bases and the J segment 5 bases; nucleotides outside the gene matches: 9.

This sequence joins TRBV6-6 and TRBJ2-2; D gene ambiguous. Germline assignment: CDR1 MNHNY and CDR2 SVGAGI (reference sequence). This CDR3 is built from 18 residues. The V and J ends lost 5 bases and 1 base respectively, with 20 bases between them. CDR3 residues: CASSHLPPRFGNTGELFF. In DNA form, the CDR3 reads TGTGCCAGCAGTCACCTTCCCCCTAGATTTGGGAACACCGGGGAGCTGTTTTTT.

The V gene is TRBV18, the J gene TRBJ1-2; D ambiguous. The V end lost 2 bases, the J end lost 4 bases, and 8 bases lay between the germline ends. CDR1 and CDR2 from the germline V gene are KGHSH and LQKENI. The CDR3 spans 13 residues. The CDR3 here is CASSPGGTYGYTF. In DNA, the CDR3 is TGTGCCAGCTCACCAGGAGGTACCTATGGCTACACCTTC.

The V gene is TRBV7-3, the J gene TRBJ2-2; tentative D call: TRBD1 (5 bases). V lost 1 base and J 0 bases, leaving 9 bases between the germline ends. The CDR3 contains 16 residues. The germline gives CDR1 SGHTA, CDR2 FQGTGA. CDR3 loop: CASSLMPRANTGELFF. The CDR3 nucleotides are TGTGCCAGCAGCTTAATGCCCAGGGCGAACACCGGGGAGCTGTTTTTT.

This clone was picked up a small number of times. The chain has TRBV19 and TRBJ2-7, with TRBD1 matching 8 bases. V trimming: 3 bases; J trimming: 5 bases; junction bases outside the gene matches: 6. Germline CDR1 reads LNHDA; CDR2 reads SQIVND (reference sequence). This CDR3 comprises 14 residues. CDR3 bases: TGTGCCAGTAGTATCCGGACAGGGTGGGACGAGCAGTACTTC. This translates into CASSIRTGWDEQYF. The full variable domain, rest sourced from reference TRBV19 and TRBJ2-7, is DGGITQSPKYLFRKEGQNVTLSCEQNLNHDAMYWYRQDPGQGLRLIYYSQIVNDFQKGDIAEGYSVSREKKESFPLTVTSAQKNPTAFYLCASSIRTGWDEQYFGPGTRLTVT.

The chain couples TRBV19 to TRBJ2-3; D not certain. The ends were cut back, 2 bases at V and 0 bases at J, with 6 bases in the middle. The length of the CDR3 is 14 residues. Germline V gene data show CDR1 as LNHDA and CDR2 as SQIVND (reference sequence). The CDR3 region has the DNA TGTGCCAGTAGTATACGGCGGAGCACAGATACGCAGTATTTT. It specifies CASSIRRSTDTQYF.

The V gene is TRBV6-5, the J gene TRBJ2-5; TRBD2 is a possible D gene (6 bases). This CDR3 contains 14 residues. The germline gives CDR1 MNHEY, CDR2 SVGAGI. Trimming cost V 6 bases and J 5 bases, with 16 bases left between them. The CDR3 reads CASRKNGGGETQYF. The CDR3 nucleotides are TGTGCCAGCAGAAAGAACGGGGGAGGCGAGACCCAGTACTTC.

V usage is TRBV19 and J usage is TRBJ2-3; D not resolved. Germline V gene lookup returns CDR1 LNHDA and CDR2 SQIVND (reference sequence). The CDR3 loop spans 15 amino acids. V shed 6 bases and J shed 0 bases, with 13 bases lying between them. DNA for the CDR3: TGTGCCAGTAGGCTGACTCATCCTAGCACAGATACGCAGTATTTT. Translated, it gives CASRLTHPSTDTQYF.

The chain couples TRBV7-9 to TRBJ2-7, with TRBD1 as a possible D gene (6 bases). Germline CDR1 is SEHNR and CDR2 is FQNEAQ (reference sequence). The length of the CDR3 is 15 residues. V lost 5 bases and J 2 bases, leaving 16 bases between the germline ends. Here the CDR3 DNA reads TGTGCCAGCAGCATCCTTGGGAACAGGGCCTACGAGCAGTACTTC. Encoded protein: CASSILGNRAYEQYF. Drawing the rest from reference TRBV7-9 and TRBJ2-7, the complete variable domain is DTGVSQNPRHKITKRGQNVTFRCDPISEHNRLYWYRQTLGQGPEFLTYFQNEAQLEKSRLLSDRFSAERPKGSFSTLEIQRTEQGDSAMYLCASSILGNRAYEQYFGPGTRLTVT.

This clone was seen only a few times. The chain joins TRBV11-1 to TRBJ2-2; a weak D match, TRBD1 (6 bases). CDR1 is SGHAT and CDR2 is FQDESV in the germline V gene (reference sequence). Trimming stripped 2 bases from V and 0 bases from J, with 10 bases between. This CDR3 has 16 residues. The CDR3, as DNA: TGTGCCAGCAGCTTACATAGGGGGTCGAACACCGGGGAGCTGTTTTTT. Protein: CASSLHRGSNTGELFF.

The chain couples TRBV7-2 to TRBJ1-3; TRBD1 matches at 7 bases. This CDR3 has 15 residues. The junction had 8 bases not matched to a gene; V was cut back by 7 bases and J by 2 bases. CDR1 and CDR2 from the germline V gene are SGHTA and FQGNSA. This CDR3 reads CASKTDRDAGNTIYF. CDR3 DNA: TGTGCCAGCAAAACCGACAGGGACGCTGGAAACACCATATATTTT.

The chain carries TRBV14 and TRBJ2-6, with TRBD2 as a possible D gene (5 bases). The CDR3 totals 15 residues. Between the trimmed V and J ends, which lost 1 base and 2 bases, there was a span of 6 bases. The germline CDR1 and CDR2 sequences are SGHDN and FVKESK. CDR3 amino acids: CASSQGETGANVLTF. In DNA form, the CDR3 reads TGTGCCAGCAGCCAAGGGGAGACTGGGGCCAACGTCCTGACTTTC.

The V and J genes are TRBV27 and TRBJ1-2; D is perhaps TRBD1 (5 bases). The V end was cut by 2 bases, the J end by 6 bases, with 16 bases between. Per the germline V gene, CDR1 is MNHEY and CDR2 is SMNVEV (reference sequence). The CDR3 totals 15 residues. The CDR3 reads CASSLRGRDAHGYTF. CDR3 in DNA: TGTGCCAGCAGTTTAAGGGGCAGGGATGCACATGGCTACACCTTC.